The next 4 T cell receptor beta chains were all read from a single sample in a study of shared clonotypes between healthy human individuals. Some clones are missing from TCRdb's copy, which holds only in-frame ones; the method was immunoSEQ multiplex PCR. The sample has about 600,000 clones, about 95% seen once. The naive CD8 fraction comprised CD45RO-negative cells positively selected for CCR7 and excluded terminally differentiated effector memory CD45RA+ cells. Material: naive CD8+ T cells sorted from blood. The receptors shown here come from a woman in her thirties in good health.

The chain couples TRBV6-5 to TRBJ2-2; no clear D. V dropped 7 bases and J dropped 6 bases, with 9 bases sitting between them. Germline V lookup: CDR1 MNHEY, CDR2 SVGAGI. This CDR3 contains 12 residues. The CDR3 protein is CASTSIAGELFF. CDR3 coding DNA: TGTGCCAGCACCTCAATTGCCGGGGAGCTGTTTTTT.

This chain links TRBV11-2 with TRBJ2-7, with TRBD1 identical over 7 bases. The V gene end was trimmed by 2 bases and the J gene end by 3 bases; junction bases not matched to a gene: 7. The CDR3 is 15 amino acids. Germline V lookup: CDR1 SGHAT, CDR2 FQNNGV. This CDR3 reads CASSLTPAGGYEQYF. The CDR3 DNA is TGTGCCAGCAGCTTAACCCCCGCAGGGGGCTACGAGCAGTACTTC.

V and J are TRBV2 and TRBJ1-1; D unclear. Germline CDR1 is SNHLY and CDR2 is FYNNEI. The CDR3 runs 13 residues. V was pared by 6 bases and J by 1 base, with 9 bases between. The CDR3 loop reads CASSKTSNTEAFF. Written as DNA, the CDR3 is TGTGCCAGCAGCAAGACATCGAACACTGAAGCTTTCTTT.

The chain recombines TRBV5-1 with TRBJ2-1; TRBD2 agrees at 8 bases. Per germline, CDR1 SGHRS and CDR2 YFSETQ. The V and J ends lost 0 bases and 10 bases, in that order; junction bases with no gene match: 15. The CDR3 loop spans 17 amino acids. The CDR3 nucleotides read TGCGCCAGCAGCTTGGGCGGGCGGGAGGTTATTTTTCGGGAGCAGTTCTTC. Translated: CASSLGGREVIFREQFF.